A selection of T cell receptor beta chains follows, all from one sample in a study of shared clonotypes between healthy human individuals. Assay used: immunoSEQ multiplex PCR; TCRdb lists only in-frame clones, some missing. The sample yields millions of clones, approximately 94% seen once. Material: naive CD4+ T cells sorted from blood. Receptors originate from a man between 18 and 29 years old in good health. Each CDR3 is given with its conserved first and last residue. A D gene is named only where the DNA matches it firmly. Size is stated for part of the rows, as once, few or many counts, or as a class when the clone is expanded.

clone size	D gene	J gene	V gene	CDR3 DNA	CDR3 protein
NA	TRBD2	TRBJ2-1	TRBV10-1	TGCGCCAGCAGTGGCTTACCGGGGGGTGAGCAGTTCTTC	CASSGLPGGEQFF
NA	TRBD1	TRBJ1-4	TRBV7-2	TGTGCCAGCAGCGTCCGGGACAGGGGGCCTGATGAAAAACTGTTTTTT	CASSVRDRGPDEKLFF
NA	NA	TRBJ2-4	TRBV30	TGTGCCTGGAGTGTACGGAAGGTCCTAGCCAAAAACATTCAGTACTTC	CAWSVRKVLAKNIQYF
NA	TRBD1	TRBJ1-2	TRBV19	TGTGCCAGTAGACCGGATGGGACAGGGGGCCGTTATGGCTACACCTTC	CASRPDGTGGRYGYTF
NA	TRBD2	TRBJ2-1	TRBV5-1	TGCGCCAGCAGCTTAGGCGGGGGTGCGTCCTACAATGAGCAGTTCTTC	CASSLGGGASYNEQFF
NA	NA	TRBJ1-1	TRBV2	TGTGCCAGCAGTGAGTTAGCGGTTAACACTGAAGCTTTCTTT	CASSELAVNTEAFF
once	NA	TRBJ1-4	TRBV5-1	TGCGCCAGCAGCTTTTCCGGGAGAGGAGAAAAACTGTTTTTT	CASSFSGRGEKLFF
NA	NA	TRBJ2-2	TRBV1	TGCACCAGCAGCCAGGGCGGGGCGAACACCGGGGAGCTGTTTTTT	CTSSQGGANTGELFF
NA	NA	TRBJ2-6	TRBV30	TGTGCCTGGAGTGGAACCGGGGCCAACGTCCTGACTTTC	CAWSGTGANVLTF
once	NA	TRBJ1-1	TRBV6-6	TGTGCCAGCAGTGGGGGGGGGTTGAACACTGAAGCTTTCTTT	CASSGGGLNTEAFF
NA	TRBD2	TRBJ2-7	TRBV5-5	TGTGCCAGCAGCCTGGGGGGGAGCTCCTACGAGCAGTACTTC	CASSLGGSSYEQYF
NA	TRBD1	TRBJ1-2	TRBV19	TGTGCCAGTAGTATAGCCCGACAGGGCCTGGGTGTCGGAAATGGCTACACCTTC	CASSIARQGLGVGNGYTF
NA	NA	TRBJ1-5	TRBV6-5	TGTGCCAGCAGGGATTCGGCGAGCAATCAGCCCCAGCATTTT	CASRDSASNQPQHF
once	NA	TRBJ1-5	TRBV5-1	TGCGCCAGCAGCTTTACCGGGTTTCCTCAGCCCCAGCATTTT	CASSFTGFPQPQHF
NA	TRBD2	TRBJ2-7	TRBV7-2	TGTGCCAGCAGCTTAGCCAAACTAGCGGTAAGCTCCTACGAGCAGTACTTC	CASSLAKLAVSSYEQYF
NA	NA	TRBJ2-7	TRBV6-1	TGTGCCAGCAGTGAAGACGAGGGCACCTCCTACGAGCAGTACTTC	CASSEDEGTSYEQYF
NA	TRBD1	TRBJ1-1	TRBV7-3	TGTGCCAGCAGCTCTACAGGGGGTAACACTGAAGCTTTCTTT	CASSSTGGNTEAFF
NA	NA	TRBJ2-5	TRBV28	TGTGCCAGCAGTTCCTTAGGGGAAGGGCAGTACTTC	CASSSLGEGQYF
NA	NA	TRBJ2-5	TRBV2	TGTGCCAGCCCCGGACCGTCCGGCGAGACCCAGTACTTC	CASPGPSGETQYF
NA	NA	TRBJ2-5	TRBV11-3	TGTGCCAGCTCTCGGGCGGGAACAGAGACCCAGTACTTC	CASSRAGTETQYF
NA	TRBD1	TRBJ2-2	TRBV30	TGTGCCTGGACTAACCGGGACAGGGTCACCGGGGAGCTGTTTTTT	CAWTNRDRVTGELFF
few	NA	TRBJ1-1	TRBV10-3	TGTGCCATCAGTGTTGGGGGCACTGAAGCTTTCTTT	CAISVGGTEAFF
NA	TRBD2	TRBJ2-1	TRBV6-5	TGTGCCAGCAGACCGGGACTAGCGTCGTACAATGAGCAGTTCTTC	CASRPGLASYNEQFF
NA	TRBD2	TRBJ2-2	TRBV6-5	TGTGCCAGCAGGTCTAGCGGGGTGAACACCGGGGAGCTGTTTTTT	CASRSSGVNTGELFF
few	NA	TRBJ1-4	TRBV6-5	TGTGCCAGCAGTTACGGTGAAAAACTGTTTTTT	CASSYGEKLFF
NA	NA	TRBJ2-1	TRBV5-1	TGCGCCAGCAGCTTCTCAGGGGGGGCCTACAATGAGCAGTTCTTC	CASSFSGGAYNEQFF
NA	TRBD1	TRBJ1-2	TRBV6-1	TGTGCCAGCCATCTCATCACAGGGGGCAACTATGGCTACACCTTC	CASHLITGGNYGYTF
NA	TRBD1	TRBJ1-5	TRBV2	TGTGCCAGCAGTGAATATGGGGACAGGGGTCAGCCCCAGCATTTT	CASSEYGDRGQPQHF
NA	TRBD1	TRBJ1-1	TRBV5-1	TGCGCCAGCAGCCCTGGACAGGGGGCCCTCTTTCTGGAAGCTTTCTTT	CASSPGQGALFLEAFF
NA	NA	TRBJ1-2	TRBV6-5	TGTGCCAGTAGACAAGGGAGAAACTATGGCTACACCTTC	CASRQGRNYGYTF
NA	NA	TRBJ2-1	TRBV30	TGTGCCTGGAGTGTACAGAGAGGCCGGAAAGAGCAGTTCTTC	CAWSVQRGRKEQFF